This T cell receptor beta chain is from a study of blood T cell repertoires in COVID-19. Recruited during active infection, patients (from Seattle) were subsequently followed longitudinally. Sequenced by immunoSEQ multiplex PCR; TCRdb stores in-frame clones only, minus some. The table has some 65,000 clones, roughly 91% seen once; the top ten hold under 0.65%. The sample comprised peripheral blood. The TCR comes from a man aged 50 to 60 with COVID-19, enrolled during active disease.

The CDR3 DNA sequence: TGCGCCAGCAGCTGGGGGACAGGGGGACACTATGGCTACACCTTC. This encodes CASSWGTGGHYGYTF. The chain carries TRBV5-1 and TRBJ1-2; 11 bases are shared with TRBD1. The CDR3 has 15 amino acids. Germline V gene sequence: CDR1 SGHRS, CDR2 YFSETQ. Trimming removed 3 bases from V and 3 bases from J; junction bases left unmatched: 4.